The 4 T cell receptor beta chains presented below share a single source sample, sequenced in a study of spatial heterogeneity in lung cancer. A single record per CDR3 protein comes from TCRdb applying MiXCR to the 5' RACE reads. The sample consists of 51,000 or so distinct CDR3 sequences, roughly 8.1% of them appearing once. Time point given: blood at routine non-recurrence follow-up after resection. The authors sequenced whole RNA from tumor, nontumor lung or frozen PBMC without sorting. Source: PBMCs, taken at follow-up. These TCRs come from a female donor with early-stage non-small cell lung cancer.

This clonotype was counted many times. V and J are TRBV24-1 and TRBJ2-1, with D perhaps TRBD1 (8 bases). Germline-derived CDR1 and CDR2 are KGHDR and SFDVKD. V was trimmed by 3 bases and J by 10 bases, leaving 18 bases between them. The CDR3 consists of 15 residues. The CDR3 sequence: CATSDPRTGRDEQFF. DNA for the CDR3: TGTGCCACCAGTGATCCCCGGACAGGGAGGGACGAGCAGTTCTTC.

This clonotype was recorded at least ten times. The chain carries TRBV28 and TRBJ2-7; D is uncertain. Deletions cut 5 bases from V and 2 bases from J, with 13 bases between. The CDR3 extends over 14 amino acids. Germline values: CDR1 MDHEN, CDR2 SYDVKM. The CDR3 sequence: CASSPVVPTYEQYF. DNA of the CDR3: TGTGCCAGCAGTCCCGTGGTCCCGACCTACGAGCAGTACTTC. Variable domain in full (rest from reference TRBV28 and TRBJ2-7): DVKVTQSSRYLVKRTGEKVFLECVQDMDHENMFWYRQDPGLGLRLIYFSYDVKMKEKGDIPEGYSVSREKKERFSLILESASTNQTSMYLCASSPVVPTYEQYFGPGTRLTVT.

This clonotype was picked up many times. This chain uses TRBV7-2 with TRBJ2-1; no reliable D call. V lost 3 bases and J 8 bases, leaving 14 bases between the germline ends. From germline, CDR1 is SGHTA and CDR2 FQGNSA. CDR3 length equals 14 residues. The CDR3 coding sequence is TGTGCCAGCAGCTTCCGGACCGCTATCGATGAGCAGTTCTTC. It encodes CASSFRTAIDEQFF.

This clonotype was counted between two and nine times. The rearrangement uses TRBV18 and TRBJ2-4; TRBD1 aligns across 9 bases. Germline-derived CDR1 and CDR2 are KGHSH and LQKENI. CDR3 length equals 16 residues. V shed 3 bases and J 1 base; nucleotides not matched to a gene: 4. Written as DNA, the CDR3 is TGTGCCAGCTCACCCGGACAGGGGAACGCCAAAAACATTCAGTACTTC. As protein: CASSPGQGNAKNIQYF.